Listed below are T cell receptor beta chains from one sample, sequenced in a study of T cell repertoires in cytomegalovirus infection. No antigens are known for them. Each CDR3 protein is one row after TCRdb ran MiXCR on the reads. Among about 310,000 distinct CDR3 sequences listed, roughly 25% were seen once. This sample comprised cultured PBMCs, obtained from culture after CMV antigen stimulation. These receptors came from a human donor in good health (CMV status not recorded). Some clones in this sample may be carry-over from other donors' samples. Both conserved end residues are part of each CDR3. Each record gives: J gene, V gene, clone size, D gene, CDR3 protein, CDR3 DNA. A D gene is named only where the DNA matches it firmly. Where a row states a size, it is once, few, many or the class of an expanded clone; other rows omit it.

TRBJ1-5 TRBV6-2/TRBV6-3 NA NA CASSRRNSNQPQHF TGTGCCAGCAGTCGACGGAATAGCAATCAGCCCCAGCATTTT
TRBJ2-1 TRBV7-2 few TRBD2 CASSLGGRSSEQFF TGTGCCAGCAGCTTAGGCGGGAGATCGAGTGAGCAGTTCTTC
TRBJ1-1 TRBV19 few NA CASSIGVADEAFF TGTGCCAGTAGTATTGGGGTGGCAGATGAAGCTTTCTTT
TRBJ2-7 TRBV7-2 many TRBD2 CASSLGLAGEQYF TGTGCCAGCAGCCTAGGACTAGCGGGCGAGCAGTACTTC
TRBJ2-2 TRBV5-1 NA NA CASSLIGQNTGELFF TGCGCCAGCAGCTTGATAGGTCAGAACACCGGGGAGCTGTTTTTT
TRBJ2-5 TRBV12-3/TRBV12-4 NA NA CASSLTNWETQYF TGTGCCAGCAGTTTGACAAACTGGGAGACCCAGTACTTC
TRBJ2-1 TRBV12-3/TRBV12-4 NA TRBD1 CASTPGGGSYNEQFF TGTGCCAGCACCCCAGGGGGCGGCTCCTACAATGAGCAGTTCTTC
TRBJ2-1 TRBV27 few TRBD2 CASSFGTSGNEQFF TGTGCCAGCAGTTTCGGGACTAGCGGGAATGAGCAGTTCTTC
TRBJ2-5 TRBV7-2 many NA CASSHSVEETQYF TGTGCCAGCAGCCACTCCGTGGAAGAGACCCAGTACTTC
TRBJ2-3 TRBV4-3 few TRBD2 CASSQVLAGLEDTQYF TGCGCCAGCAGCCAAGTGTTAGCGGGATTGGAAGATACGCAGTATTTT
TRBJ2-1 TRBV11-2 few NA CASSSASPPNEQFF TGTGCCAGCAGTTCGGCGAGCCCTCCCAATGAGCAGTTCTTC
TRBJ2-5 TRBV5-1 NA NA CASNLVSGGPQETQYF TGCGCCAGCAACCTAGTCTCTGGGGGCCCCCAAGAGACCCAGTACTTC
TRBJ1-4 TRBV28 many TRBD1 CASSFDGQGQFF TGTGCCAGCAGTTTCGATGGACAGGGCCAGTTTTTT
TRBJ2-7 TRBV4-2 NA TRBD2 CASSQDRTSGRGQYF TGTGCCAGCAGCCAAGATCGGACTAGCGGGAGAGGACAGTACTTC
TRBJ1-5 TRBV14 NA NA CASSRQENQPQHF TGTGCCAGCAGCCGACAGGAGAATCAGCCCCAGCATTTT
TRBJ2-3 TRBV12-5 few NA CASGFGTSTDTQYF TGTGCTAGTGGTTTTGGGACTTCCACAGATACGCAGTATTTT
TRBJ1-3 TRBV12-3/TRBV12-4 many NA CASRSKGGSGNTIYF TGTGCCAGCAGGTCTAAAGGGGGCTCTGGAAACACCATATATTTT
TRBJ2-1 TRBV29-1 NA NA CSGEGDNYNEQFF TGCAGCGGGGAGGGGGACAACTACAATGAGCAGTTCTTC
TRBJ1-2 TRBV20-1 NA TRBD1 CSAITRGGTANYGYTF TGCAGTGCAATCACTCGCGGGGGGACAGCGAACTATGGCTACACCTTC
TRBJ1-6 TRBV10-3 NA NA CAISDHEERGSPLHF TGTGCCATCAGTGACCATGAGGAGCGAGGATCACCCCTCCACTTT
TRBJ2-1 TRBV30 few TRBD2 CAWSTPGGRGFF TGTGCCTGGAGTACCCCGGGTGGGAGGGGGTTCTTC
TRBJ2-7 TRBV6-2/TRBV6-3 NA NA CASSFPSSYEQYF TGTGCCAGCAGTTTCCCCTCGTCCTACGAGCAGTACTTC
TRBJ1-2 TRBV6-2/TRBV6-3 many NA CASSYDSYGYTF TGTGCCAGCAGTTATGACAGTTATGGCTACACCTTC
TRBJ2-3 TRBV7-9 NA NA CASSQRTSTDTQYF TGTGCCAGCAGCCAGAGGACTAGCACAGATACGCAGTATTTT
TRBJ2-7 TRBV9 NA TRBD2 CASSPLGAGGTYEQYF TGTGCCAGCAGCCCTCTGGGAGCGGGGGGGACCTACGAGCAGTACTTC
TRBJ2-5 TRBV12-3/TRBV12-4 few NA CASSSTRHETQYF TGTGCCAGCAGTTCTACACGGCATGAGACCCAGTACTTC
TRBJ2-3 TRBV29-1 NA NA CSVVGIIGGPRTDTQYF TGCAGCGTTGTGGGGATTATCGGGGGCCCTCGCACAGATACGCAGTATTTT
TRBJ1-2 TRBV19 NA TRBD1 CASSSGRGPPNYGYTF TGTGCCAGTAGTAGTGGCAGGGGGCCCCCTAACTATGGCTACACCTTC
TRBJ1-1 TRBV15 NA NA CATSRVPQGAAFF TGTGCCACCAGCCGAGTTCCACAGGGAGCAGCTTTCTTT
TRBJ1-1 TRBV20-1 many NA CSAKVGYTEAFF TGCAGTGCTAAGGTGGGGTACACTGAAGCTTTCTTT
TRBJ1-5 TRBV19 few NA CASSIGGNQPQHF TGTGCCAGTAGTATTGGAGGGAATCAGCCCCAGCATTTT
TRBJ1-1 TRBV18 NA NA CASSPMEGAEAFF TGTGCCAGCTCACCAATGGAGGGTGCTGAAGCTTTCTTT
TRBJ2-3 TRBV12-5 NA NA CASGLSTSELTQYF TGTGCTAGTGGTTTGAGCACTAGTGAACTTACGCAGTATTTT
TRBJ2-2 TRBV28 NA NA CASSGGHLNTGELFF TGTGCCAGCAGTGGGGGACACCTGAACACCGGGGAGCTGTTTTTT
TRBJ2-2 TRBV7-3 once NA CASSLRGFLGADGTGTGEPFF TGTGCCAGCAGCTTAAGGGGATTCCTCGGGGCCGACGGTACGGGCACCGGGGAGCCGTTTTTT
TRBJ2-7 TRBV28 few TRBD1 CASRGPGQGDYEQYF TGTGCCAGCAGGGGACCGGGACAGGGGGACTACGAGCAGTACTTC
TRBJ2-7 TRBV19 many NA CASSRGGSSYEQYF TGTGCCAGCTCGAGAGGGGGGAGCTCCTACGAGCAGTACTTC
TRBJ2-7 TRBV7-2 many NA CASSLEVSGHTSYEQYF TGTGCCAGCAGCTTAGAAGTAAGTGGTCATACATCCTACGAGCAGTACTTC
TRBJ2-1 TRBV7-6 many NA CASSKGPTSYNEQFF TGTGCCAGCAGCAAGGGACCGACCTCCTACAATGAGCAGTTCTTC
TRBJ1-1 TRBV20-1 NA NA CSANDGWGAFF TGCAGTGCTAACGACGGTTGGGGGGCTTTCTTT
TRBJ2-3 TRBV7-2 many TRBD2 CASSSGTSGRYSTDTQYF TGTGCCAGCAGCTCCGGGACTAGCGGGAGGTACAGCACAGATACGCAGTATTTT
TRBJ2-6 TRBV12-3/TRBV12-4 NA NA CASSLKGAGANVLTF TGTGCCAGCAGTTTGAAGGGGGCTGGGGCCAACGTCCTGACTTTC